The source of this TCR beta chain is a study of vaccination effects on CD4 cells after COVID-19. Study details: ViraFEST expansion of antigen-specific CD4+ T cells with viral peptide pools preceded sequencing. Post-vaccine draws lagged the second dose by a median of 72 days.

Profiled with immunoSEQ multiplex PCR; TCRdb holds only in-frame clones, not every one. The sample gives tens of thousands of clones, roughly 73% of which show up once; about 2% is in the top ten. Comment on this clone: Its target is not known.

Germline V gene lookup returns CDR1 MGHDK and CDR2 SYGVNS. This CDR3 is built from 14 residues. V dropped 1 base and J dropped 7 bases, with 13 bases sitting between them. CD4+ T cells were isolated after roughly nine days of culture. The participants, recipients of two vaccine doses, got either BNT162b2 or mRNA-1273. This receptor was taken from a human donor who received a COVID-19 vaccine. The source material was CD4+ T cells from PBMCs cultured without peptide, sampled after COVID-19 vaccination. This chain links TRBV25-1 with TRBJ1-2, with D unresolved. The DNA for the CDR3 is TGTGCCAGCAGTGAATTAAGTGGGAATCTTGGCTACACCTTC. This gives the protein CASSELSGNLGYTF.